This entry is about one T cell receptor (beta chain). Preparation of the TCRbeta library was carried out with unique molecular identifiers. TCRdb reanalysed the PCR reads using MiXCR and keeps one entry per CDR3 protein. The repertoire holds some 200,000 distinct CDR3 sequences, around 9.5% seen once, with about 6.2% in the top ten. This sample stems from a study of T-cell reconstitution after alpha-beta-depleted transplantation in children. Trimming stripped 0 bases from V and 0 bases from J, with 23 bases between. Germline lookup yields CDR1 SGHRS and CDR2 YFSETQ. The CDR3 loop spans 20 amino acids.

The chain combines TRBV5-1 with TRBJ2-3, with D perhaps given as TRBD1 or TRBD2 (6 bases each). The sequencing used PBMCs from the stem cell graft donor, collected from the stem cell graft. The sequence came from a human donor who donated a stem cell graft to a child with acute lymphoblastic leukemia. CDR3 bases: TGCGCCAGCAGCTTGGCCCAAGGACAGAAACGGAGGGCTAGCACAGATACGCAGTATTTT. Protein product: CASSLAQGQKRRASTDTQYF.